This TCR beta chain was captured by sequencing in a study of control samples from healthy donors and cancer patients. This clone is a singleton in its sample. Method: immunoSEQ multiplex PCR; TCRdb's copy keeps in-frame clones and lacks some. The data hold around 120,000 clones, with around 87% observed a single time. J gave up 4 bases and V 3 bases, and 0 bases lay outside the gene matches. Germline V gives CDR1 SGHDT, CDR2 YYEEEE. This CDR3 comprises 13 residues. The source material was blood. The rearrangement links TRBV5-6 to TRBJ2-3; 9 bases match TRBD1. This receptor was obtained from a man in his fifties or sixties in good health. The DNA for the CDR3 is TGTGCCAGCAGCTGGGACAGGGCAGATACGCAGTATTTT. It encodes CASSWDRADTQYF.